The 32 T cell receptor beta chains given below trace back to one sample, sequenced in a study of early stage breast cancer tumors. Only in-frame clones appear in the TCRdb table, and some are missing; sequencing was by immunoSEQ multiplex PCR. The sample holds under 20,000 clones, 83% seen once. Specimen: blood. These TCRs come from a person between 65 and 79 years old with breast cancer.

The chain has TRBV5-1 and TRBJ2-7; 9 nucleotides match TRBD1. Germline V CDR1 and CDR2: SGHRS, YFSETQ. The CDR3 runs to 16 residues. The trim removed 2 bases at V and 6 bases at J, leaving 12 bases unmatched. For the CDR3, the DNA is TGCGCCAGCAGCTTACCCAGGACAGGGGAGTTGGGCGAGCAGTACTTC. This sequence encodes CASSLPRTGELGEQYF. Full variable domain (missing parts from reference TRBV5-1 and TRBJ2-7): KAGVTQTPRYLIKTRGQQVTLSCSPISGHRSVSWYQQTPGQGLQFLFEYFSETQRNKGNFPGRFSGRQFSNSRSEMNVSTLELGDSALYLCASSLPRTGELGEQYFGPGTRLTVT.

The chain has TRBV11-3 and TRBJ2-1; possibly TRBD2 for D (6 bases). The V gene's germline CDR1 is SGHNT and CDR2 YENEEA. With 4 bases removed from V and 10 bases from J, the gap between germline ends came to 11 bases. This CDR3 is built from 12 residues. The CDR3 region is CASSSGAREQFF. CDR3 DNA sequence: TGTGCCAGCAGCTCGGGAGCGCGCGAGCAGTTCTTC.

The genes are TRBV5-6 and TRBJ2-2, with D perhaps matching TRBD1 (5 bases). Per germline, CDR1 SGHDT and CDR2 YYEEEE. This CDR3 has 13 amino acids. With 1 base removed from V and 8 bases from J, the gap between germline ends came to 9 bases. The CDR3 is CASSLQGTGELFF. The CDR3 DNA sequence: TGTGCCAGCAGCTTGCAGGGAACGGGGGAGCTGTTTTTT.

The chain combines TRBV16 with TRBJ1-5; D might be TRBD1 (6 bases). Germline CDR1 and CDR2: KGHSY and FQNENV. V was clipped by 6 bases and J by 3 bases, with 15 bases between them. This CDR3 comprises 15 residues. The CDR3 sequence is CASRKDGTYNQPQHF. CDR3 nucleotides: TGTGCCAGCAGAAAGGACGGGACATACAATCAGCCCCAGCATTTT.

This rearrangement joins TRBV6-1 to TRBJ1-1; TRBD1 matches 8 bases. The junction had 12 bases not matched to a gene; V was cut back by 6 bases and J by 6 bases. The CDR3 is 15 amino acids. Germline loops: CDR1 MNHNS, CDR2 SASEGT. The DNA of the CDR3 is TGTGCCAGCAGGATGGCGGGACAGGCTTTCGCTGAAGCTTTCTTT. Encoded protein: CASRMAGQAFAEAFF.

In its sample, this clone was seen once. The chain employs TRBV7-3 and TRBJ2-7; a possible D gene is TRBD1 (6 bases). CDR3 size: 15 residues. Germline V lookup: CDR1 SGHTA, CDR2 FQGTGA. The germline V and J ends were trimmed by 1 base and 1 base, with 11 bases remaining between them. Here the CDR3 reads CASSLMTGQSYEQYF. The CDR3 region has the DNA TGTGCCAGCAGCTTAATGACAGGACAATCCTACGAGCAGTACTTC.

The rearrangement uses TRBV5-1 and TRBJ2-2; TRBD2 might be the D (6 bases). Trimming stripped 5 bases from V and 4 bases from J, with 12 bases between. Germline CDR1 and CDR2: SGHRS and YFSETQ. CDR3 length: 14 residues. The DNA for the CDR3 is TGCGCCAGCAGTTTTAGCGGCTCCACCGGGGAGCTGTTTTTT. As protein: CASSFSGSTGELFF.

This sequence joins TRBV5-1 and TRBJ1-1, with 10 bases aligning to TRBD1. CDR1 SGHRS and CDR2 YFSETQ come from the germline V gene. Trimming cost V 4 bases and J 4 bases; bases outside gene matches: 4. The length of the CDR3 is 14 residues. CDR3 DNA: TGCGCCAGCAGCCTTGACAGGGGGCGCACTGAAGCTTTCTTT. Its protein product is CASSLDRGRTEAFF.

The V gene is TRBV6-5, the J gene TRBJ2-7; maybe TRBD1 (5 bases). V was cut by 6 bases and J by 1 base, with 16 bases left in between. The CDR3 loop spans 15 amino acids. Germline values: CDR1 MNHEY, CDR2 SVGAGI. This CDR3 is CASRPTGNPSYEQYF. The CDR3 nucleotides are TGTGCCAGCAGACCTACAGGAAATCCTTCCTACGAGCAGTACTTC.

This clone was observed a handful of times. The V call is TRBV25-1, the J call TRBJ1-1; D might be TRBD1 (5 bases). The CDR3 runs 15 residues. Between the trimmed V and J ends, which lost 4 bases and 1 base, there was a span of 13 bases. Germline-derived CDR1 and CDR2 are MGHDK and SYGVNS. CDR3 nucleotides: TGTGCCAGCAGTGGGGGGACTGTTGGGAACACTGAAGCTTTCTTT. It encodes CASSGGTVGNTEAFF.

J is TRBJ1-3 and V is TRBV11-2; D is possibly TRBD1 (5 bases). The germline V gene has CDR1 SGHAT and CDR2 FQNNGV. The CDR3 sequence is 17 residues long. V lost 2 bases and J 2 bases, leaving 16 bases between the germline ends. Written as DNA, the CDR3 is TGTGCCAGCAGCTTATTTGGTAGGGGCACAGCTGGAAACACCATATATTTT. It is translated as CASSLFGRGTAGNTIYF. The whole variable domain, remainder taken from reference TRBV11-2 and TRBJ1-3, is EAGVAQSPRYKIIEKRQSVAFWCNPISGHATLYWYQQILGQGPKLLIQFQNNGVVDDSQLPKDRFSAERLKGVDSTLKIQPAKLEDSAVYLCASSLFGRGTAGNTIYFGEGSWLTVV.

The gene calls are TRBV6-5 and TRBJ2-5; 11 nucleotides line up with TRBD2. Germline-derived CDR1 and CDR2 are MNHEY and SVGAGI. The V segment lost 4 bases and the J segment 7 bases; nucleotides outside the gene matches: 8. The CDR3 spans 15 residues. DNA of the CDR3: TGTGCCAGCAGTTCATTACTAGCGGGGGTTGGGACCCAGTACTTC. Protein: CASSSLLAGVGTQYF.

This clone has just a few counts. CDR3 sequence (DNA): TGTGCCAGCAGAGTACTAGCGGGGGCAACCTACGAGCAGTACTTC. This codes for CASRVLAGATYEQYF. The chain links TRBV2 to TRBJ2-7, with 11 nucleotides matching TRBD2. Germline CDR1 and CDR2: SNHLY and FYNNEI. V dropped 6 bases and J dropped 2; count of bases not matched to a gene: 6. The CDR3 runs 15 residues. The entire variable domain, with the rest obtained from reference TRBV2 and TRBJ2-7, is as follows: EPEVTQTPSHQVTQMGQEVILRCVPISNHLYFYWYRQILGQKVEFLVSFYNNEISEKSEIFDDQFSVERPDGSNFTLKIRSTKLEDSAMYFCASRVLAGATYEQYFGPGTRLTVT.

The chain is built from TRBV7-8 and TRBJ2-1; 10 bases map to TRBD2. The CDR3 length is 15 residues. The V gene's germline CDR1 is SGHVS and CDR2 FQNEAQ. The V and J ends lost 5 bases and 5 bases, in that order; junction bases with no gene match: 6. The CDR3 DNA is TGTGCCAGCAGCCTGGGACTAGCGAGTGACAATGAGCAGTTCTTC. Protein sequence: CASSLGLASDNEQFF.

CDR3 DNA sequence: TGTGCCAGCAGCTTAAGCGACAGCTATGGCTACACCTTC. Residues: CASSLSDSYGYTF. This chain connects TRBV7-6 to TRBJ1-2; D may be TRBD1 (5 bases). Trimming took off 2 bases at V and 4 bases at J, with 8 bases between the two ends. Germline values: CDR1 SGHVS, CDR2 FNYEAQ. The CDR3 sequence is 13 residues long.

CDR3 loop: CASRSARDWNTEAFF. Written as DNA, the CDR3 is TGTGCCAGCAGGTCCGCCAGGGACTGGAACACTGAAGCTTTCTTT. The V call is TRBV7-9, the J call TRBJ1-1, with a possible D match to TRBD1 (5 bases). Trimming shortened V by 6 bases and J by 1 base, and 15 bases separated the two germline ends. CDR1 is SEHNR, CDR2 FQNEAQ, per germline (reference sequence). The CDR3 runs to 15 residues.

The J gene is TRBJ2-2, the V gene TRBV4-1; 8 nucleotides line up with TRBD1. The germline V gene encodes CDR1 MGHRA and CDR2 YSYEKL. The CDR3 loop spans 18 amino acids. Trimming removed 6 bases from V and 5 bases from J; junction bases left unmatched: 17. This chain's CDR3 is CASRQIIGQGVVTGELFF. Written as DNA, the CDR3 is TGCGCCAGCAGACAAATCATTGGACAGGGAGTTGTAACCGGGGAGCTGTTTTTT.

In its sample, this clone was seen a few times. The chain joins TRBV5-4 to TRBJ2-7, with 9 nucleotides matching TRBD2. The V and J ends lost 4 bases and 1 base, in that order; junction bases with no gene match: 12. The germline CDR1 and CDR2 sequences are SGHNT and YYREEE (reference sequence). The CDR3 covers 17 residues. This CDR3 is CASSRGTSRDNSYEQYF. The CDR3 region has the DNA TGTGCCAGCAGCAGAGGGACTAGCAGGGACAATTCCTACGAGCAGTACTTC.

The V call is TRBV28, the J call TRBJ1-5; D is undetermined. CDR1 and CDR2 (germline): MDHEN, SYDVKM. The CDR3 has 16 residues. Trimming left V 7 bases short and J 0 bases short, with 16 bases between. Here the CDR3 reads CASKIGRHNSNQPQHF. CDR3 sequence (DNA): TGTGCCAGCAAAATTGGTAGACATAATAGCAATCAGCCCCAGCATTTT.

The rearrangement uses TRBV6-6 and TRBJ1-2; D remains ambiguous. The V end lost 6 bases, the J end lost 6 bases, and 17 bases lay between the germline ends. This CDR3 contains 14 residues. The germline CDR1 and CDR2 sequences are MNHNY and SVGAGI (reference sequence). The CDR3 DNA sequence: TGTGCCAGCAGACCCGGCCGTAGTGGAGATGGCTACACCTTC. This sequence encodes CASRPGRSGDGYTF.

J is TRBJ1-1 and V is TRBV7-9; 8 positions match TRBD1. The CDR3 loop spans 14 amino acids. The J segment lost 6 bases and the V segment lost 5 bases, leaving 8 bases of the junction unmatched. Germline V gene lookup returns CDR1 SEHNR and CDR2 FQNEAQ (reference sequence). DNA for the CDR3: TGTGCCAGCAGCCAATCACAGGGGGTCCCTGAAGCTTTCTTT. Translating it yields CASSQSQGVPEAFF.

CDR3 protein: CASSSGGTGTRYQETQYF. The DNA of the CDR3 is TGCGCCAGCAGCTCGGGCGGGACAGGGACCCGGTACCAAGAGACCCAGTACTTC. V and J are TRBV5-1 and TRBJ2-5; 9 bases are a match to TRBD1. Germline CDR1 is SGHRS and CDR2 is YFSETQ. The CDR3 sequence is 18 residues long. The J segment lost 0 bases and the V segment lost 3 bases, leaving 12 bases of the junction unmatched.

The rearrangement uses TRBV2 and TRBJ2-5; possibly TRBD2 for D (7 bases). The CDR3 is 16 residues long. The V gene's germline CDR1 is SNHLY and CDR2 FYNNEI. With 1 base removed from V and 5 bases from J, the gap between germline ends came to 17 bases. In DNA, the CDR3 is TGTGCCAGCAGTGAAGAGAGGGGGGTCGGGAGGGAGACCCAGTACTTC. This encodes CASSEERGVGRETQYF.

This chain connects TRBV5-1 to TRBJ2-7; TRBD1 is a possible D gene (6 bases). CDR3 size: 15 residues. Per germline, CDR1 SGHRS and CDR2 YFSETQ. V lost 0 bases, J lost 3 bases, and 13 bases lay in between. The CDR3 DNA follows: TGCGCCAGCAGCTTGGTAGGGGGTTTTGGCTACGAGCAGTACTTC. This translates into CASSLVGGFGYEQYF.

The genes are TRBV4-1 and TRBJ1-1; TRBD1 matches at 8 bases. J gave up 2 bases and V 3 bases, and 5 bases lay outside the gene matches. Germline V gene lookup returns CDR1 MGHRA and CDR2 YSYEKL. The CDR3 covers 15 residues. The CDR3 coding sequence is TGCGCCAGCAGCCACGGGGACAGGTTAAACACTGAAGCTTTCTTT. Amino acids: CASSHGDRLNTEAFF.

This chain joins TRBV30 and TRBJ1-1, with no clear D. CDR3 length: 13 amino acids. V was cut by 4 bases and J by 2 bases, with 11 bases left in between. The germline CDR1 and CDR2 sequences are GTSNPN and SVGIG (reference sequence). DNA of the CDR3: TGTGCCTGGAAAGAGGGCTCCAACACTGAAGCTTTCTTT. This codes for CAWKEGSNTEAFF.

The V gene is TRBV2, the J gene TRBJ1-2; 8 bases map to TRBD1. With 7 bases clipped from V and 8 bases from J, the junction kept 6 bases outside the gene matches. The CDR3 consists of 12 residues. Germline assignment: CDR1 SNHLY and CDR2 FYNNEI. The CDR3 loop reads CASTRTGTGYTF. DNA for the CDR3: TGTGCCAGCACCCGGACAGGGACCGGCTACACCTTC.

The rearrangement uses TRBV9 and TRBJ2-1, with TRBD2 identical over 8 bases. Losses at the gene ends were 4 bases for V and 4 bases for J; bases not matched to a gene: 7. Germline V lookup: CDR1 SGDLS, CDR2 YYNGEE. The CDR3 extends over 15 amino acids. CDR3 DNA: TGTGCCAGCAGCTCAGCGGGGGTCCTATACAATGAGCAGTTCTTC. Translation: CASSSAGVLYNEQFF.

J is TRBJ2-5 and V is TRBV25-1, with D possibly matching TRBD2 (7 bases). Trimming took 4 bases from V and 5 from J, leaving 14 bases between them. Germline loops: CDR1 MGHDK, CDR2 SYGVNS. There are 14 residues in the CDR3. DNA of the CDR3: TGTGCCAGCAGTGTTCCGGGGGGCAAGGAGACCCAGTACTTC. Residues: CASSVPGGKETQYF.

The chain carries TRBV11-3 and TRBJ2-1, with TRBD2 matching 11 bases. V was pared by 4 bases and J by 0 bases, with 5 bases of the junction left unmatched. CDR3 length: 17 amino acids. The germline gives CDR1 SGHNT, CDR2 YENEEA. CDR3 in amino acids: CASSSLAGGSSYNEQFF. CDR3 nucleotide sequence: TGTGCCAGCAGCTCGCTAGCGGGGGGTAGCTCCTACAATGAGCAGTTCTTC.

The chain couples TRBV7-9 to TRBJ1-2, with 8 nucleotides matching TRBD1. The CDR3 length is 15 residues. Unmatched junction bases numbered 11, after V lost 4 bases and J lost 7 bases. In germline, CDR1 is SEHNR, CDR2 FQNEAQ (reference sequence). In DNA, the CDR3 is TGTGCCAGCAGCTCATACTCGGGACAGGCTTCTGGCTACACCTTC. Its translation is CASSSYSGQASGYTF.

DNA of the CDR3: TGTGCCTGGAGCACCGGGACAGCCAACTATGGCTACACCTTC. Encoded protein: CAWSTGTANYGYTF. The chain joins TRBV30 to TRBJ1-2; TRBD1 aligns across 7 bases. J was trimmed by 2 bases and V by 3 bases; bases with no gene match: 6. Germline values: CDR1 GTSNPN, CDR2 SVGIG (reference sequence). The CDR3 totals 14 residues.